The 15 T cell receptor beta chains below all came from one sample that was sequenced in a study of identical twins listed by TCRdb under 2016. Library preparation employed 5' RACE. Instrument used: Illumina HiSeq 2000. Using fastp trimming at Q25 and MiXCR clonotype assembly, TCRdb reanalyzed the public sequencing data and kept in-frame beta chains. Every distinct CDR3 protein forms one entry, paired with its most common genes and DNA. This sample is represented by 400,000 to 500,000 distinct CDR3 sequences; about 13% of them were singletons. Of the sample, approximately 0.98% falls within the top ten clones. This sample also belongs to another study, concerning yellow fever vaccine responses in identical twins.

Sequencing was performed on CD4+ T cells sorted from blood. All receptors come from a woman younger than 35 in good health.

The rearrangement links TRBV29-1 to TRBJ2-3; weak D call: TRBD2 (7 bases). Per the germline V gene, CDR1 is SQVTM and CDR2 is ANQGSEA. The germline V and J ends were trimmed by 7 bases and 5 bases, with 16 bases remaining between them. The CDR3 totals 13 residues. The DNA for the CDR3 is TGCAGCGATGGGGGGGCCTACGGAGATACGCAGTATTTT. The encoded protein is CSDGGAYGDTQYF.

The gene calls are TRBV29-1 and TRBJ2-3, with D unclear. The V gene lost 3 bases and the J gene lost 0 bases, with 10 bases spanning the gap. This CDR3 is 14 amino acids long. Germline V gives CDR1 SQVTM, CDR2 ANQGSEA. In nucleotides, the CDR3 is TGCAGCGTTGATGGAGCACCTAGCACAGATACGCAGTATTTT. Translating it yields CSVDGAPSTDTQYF.

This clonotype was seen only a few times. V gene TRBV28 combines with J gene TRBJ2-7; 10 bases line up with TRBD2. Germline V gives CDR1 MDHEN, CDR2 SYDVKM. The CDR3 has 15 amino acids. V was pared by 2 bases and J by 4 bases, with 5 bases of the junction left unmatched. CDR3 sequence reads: CASSLTAGGPYEQYF. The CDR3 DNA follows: TGTGCCAGCAGTTTAACAGCGGGAGGGCCGTACGAGCAGTACTTC.

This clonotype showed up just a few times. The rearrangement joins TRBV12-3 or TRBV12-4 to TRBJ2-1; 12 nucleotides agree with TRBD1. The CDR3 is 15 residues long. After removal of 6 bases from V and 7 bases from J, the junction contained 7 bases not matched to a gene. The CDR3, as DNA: TGTGCCAGCAGCATCGGGACAGGGGGCATGAATGAGCAGTTCTTC. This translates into CASSIGTGGMNEQFF.

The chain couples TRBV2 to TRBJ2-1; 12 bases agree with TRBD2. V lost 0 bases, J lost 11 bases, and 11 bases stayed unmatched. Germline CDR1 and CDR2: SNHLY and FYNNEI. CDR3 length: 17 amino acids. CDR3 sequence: CASSEAPILAGGLKQFF. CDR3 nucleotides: TGTGCCAGCAGTGAAGCGCCTATTCTAGCGGGGGGGCTTAAGCAGTTCTTC.

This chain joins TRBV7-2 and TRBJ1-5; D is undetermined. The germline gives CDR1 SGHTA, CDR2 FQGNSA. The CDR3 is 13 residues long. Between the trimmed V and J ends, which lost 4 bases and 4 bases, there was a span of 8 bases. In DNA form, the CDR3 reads TGTGCCAGCAGCTACGAGGCTAATCAGCCCCAGCATTTT. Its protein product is CASSYEANQPQHF. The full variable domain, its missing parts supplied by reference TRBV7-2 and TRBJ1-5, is GAGVSQSPSNKVTEKGKDVELRCDPISGHTALYWYRQSLGQGLEFLIYFQGNSAPDKSGLPSDRFSAERTGGSVSTLTIQRTQQEDSAVYLCASSYEANQPQHFGDGTRLSIL.

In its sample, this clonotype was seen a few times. CDR3 sequence: CASSQRTGGPSYNEQFF. The CDR3 nucleotides are TGTGCCAGCAGCCAAAGGACGGGGGGGCCAAGCTACAATGAGCAGTTCTTC. The rearrangement joins TRBV3-1 to TRBJ2-1; 8 positions match TRBD2. V lost 2 bases, J lost 3 bases, and 9 bases stayed unmatched. The germline CDR1 and CDR2 sequences are LGHDT and YNNKEL (reference sequence). This CDR3 contains 17 residues.

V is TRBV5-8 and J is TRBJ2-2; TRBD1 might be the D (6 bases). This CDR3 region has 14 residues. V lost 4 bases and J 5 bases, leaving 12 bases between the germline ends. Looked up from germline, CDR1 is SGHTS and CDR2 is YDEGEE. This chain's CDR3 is CASSTGWGTGELFF. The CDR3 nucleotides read TGTGCCAGCAGCACAGGGTGGGGGACCGGGGAGCTGTTTTTT.

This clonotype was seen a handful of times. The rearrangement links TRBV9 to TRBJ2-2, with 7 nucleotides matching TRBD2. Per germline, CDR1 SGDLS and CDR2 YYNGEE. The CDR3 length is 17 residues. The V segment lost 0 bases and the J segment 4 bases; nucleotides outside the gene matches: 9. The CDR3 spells CASSVGVAGFRTGELFF. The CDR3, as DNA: TGTGCCAGCAGCGTAGGGGTAGCGGGTTTTCGCACCGGGGAGCTGTTTTTT.

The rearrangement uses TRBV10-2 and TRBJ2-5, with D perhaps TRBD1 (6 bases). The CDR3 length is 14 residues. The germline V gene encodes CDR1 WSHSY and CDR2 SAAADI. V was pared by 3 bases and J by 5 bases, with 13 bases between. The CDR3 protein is CASSEYRVGETQYF. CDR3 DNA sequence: TGCGCCAGCAGTGAATACAGGGTTGGGGAGACCCAGTACTTC.

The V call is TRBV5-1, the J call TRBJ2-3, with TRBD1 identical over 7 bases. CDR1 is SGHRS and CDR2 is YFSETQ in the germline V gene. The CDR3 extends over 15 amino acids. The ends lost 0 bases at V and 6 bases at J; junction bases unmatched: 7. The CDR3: CASSLVTGIGDTQYF. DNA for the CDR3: TGCGCCAGCAGCTTGGTGACAGGGATCGGCGATACGCAGTATTTT.

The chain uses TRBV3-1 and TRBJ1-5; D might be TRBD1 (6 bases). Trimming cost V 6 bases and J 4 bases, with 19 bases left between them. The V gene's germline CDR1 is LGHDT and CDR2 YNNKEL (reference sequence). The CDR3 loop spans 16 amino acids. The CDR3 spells CASSLSGQGFNQPQHF. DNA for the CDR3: TGTGCCAGCAGTTTATCCGGGCAGGGGTTTAATCAGCCCCAGCATTTT. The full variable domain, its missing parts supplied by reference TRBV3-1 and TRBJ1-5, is DTAVSQTPKYLVTQMGNDKSIKCEQNLGHDTMYWYKQDSKKFLKIMFSYNNKELIINETVPNRFSPKSPDKAHLNLHINSLELGDSAVYFCASSLSGQGFNQPQHFGDGTRLSIL.

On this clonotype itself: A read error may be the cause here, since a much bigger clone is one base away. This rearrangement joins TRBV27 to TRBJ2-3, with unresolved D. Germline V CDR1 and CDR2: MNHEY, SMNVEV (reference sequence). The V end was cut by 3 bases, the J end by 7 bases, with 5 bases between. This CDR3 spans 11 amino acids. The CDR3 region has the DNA TGTGCCAGCAGTTTGATGAATACGCAGTATTTT. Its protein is CASSLMNTQYF.

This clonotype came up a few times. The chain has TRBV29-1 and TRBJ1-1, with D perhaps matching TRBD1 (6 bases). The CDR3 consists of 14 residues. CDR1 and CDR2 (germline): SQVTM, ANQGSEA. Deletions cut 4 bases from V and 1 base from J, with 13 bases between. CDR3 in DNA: TGCAGCGTTGCGCCTGGACAGCCGAACACTGAAGCTTTCTTT. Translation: CSVAPGQPNTEAFF.

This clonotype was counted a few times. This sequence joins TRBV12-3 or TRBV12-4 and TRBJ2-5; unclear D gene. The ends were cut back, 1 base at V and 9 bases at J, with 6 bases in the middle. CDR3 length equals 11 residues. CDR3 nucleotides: TGTGCCAGCAGTTTAGAAGGGTCCCAGTACTTC. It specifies CASSLEGSQYF.